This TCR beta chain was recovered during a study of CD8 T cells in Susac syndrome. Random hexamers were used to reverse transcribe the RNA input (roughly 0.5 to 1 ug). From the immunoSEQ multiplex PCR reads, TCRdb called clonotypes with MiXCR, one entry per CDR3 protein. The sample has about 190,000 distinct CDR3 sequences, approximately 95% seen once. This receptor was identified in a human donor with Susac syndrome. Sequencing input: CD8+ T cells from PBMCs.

In nucleotides, the CDR3 is TGTGCCAGCAGCCAAGAATTTAAGGGGACAGATACGCAGTATTTT. Translated, it gives CASSQEFKGTDTQYF. The V and J genes are TRBV4-2 and TRBJ2-3; D is possibly TRBD1 (5 bases). Germline V gene data show CDR1 as LGHNA and CDR2 as YNFKEQ. This CDR3 is built from 15 residues. With 0 bases removed from V and 3 bases from J, the gap between germline ends came to 10 bases.